This TCR beta chain was retrieved from a study of cytomegalovirus exposure and HLA in healthy donors. Germline CDR1 LGHNT, CDR2 FRNRAP. The CDR3 loop spans 12 amino acids. V was clipped by 5 bases and J by 6 bases, with 10 bases between them. On this clone itself: Its antigen is unknown.

Findings and limits, study-wide: Looking again later, the authors saw that most CMV-associated TCR beta chains seemed HLA-restricted. It was confirmed in vitro that a few of the CMV-associated chains were specific for CMV antigens.

Primers included in the PCR were 60 Vbeta and 13 Jbeta primers. Profiled with immunoSEQ multiplex PCR; TCRdb holds only in-frame clones, not every one. The sample holds about 160,000 clones, about 80% seen once. The sequenced sample was PBMCs. J is TRBJ1-1 and V is TRBV12-5, with D uncertain. The source is a man aged 30-40 years in good health and CMV-seropositive. The CDR3 DNA reads as TGTGCTAGTGGTGAGGTGCTGGCTGAAGCTTTCTTT. Translated, it gives CASGEVLAEAFF.